Below, one TCR beta chain is given with its context. The antigen is not known. The data derive from a study of PD-1 blockade in classical Hodgkin lymphoma. Study-level results: Factors driving the repertoire differences, possibly disease activity or prior therapy, remain undefined.

No patient escaped relapse after autologous stem cell transplantation, and brentuximab vedotin exposure varied. Complete response, partial response or progressive disease made up the best responses. Repertoires were generated with immunoSEQ multiplex PCR, while TCRdb's copy carries only in-frame clones and drops some. The sample shows about 97,000 clones, roughly 88% of them seen only once. The CDR3 loop spans 15 amino acids. Germline-derived CDR1 and CDR2 are MNHEY and SMNVEV (reference sequence). V lost 0 bases and J 7 bases, leaving 16 bases between the germline ends. The sequence was collected from a human donor with classical Hodgkin lymphoma. This sample comprised peripheral blood mononuclear cells (PBMCs), obtained at baseline. J is TRBJ2-7 and V is TRBV27; D remains ambiguous. The CDR3, as DNA: TGTGCCAGCAGTTTATCGAAGGTCCCGAAGAGGGAGCAGTACTTC. Translating it yields CASSLSKVPKREQYF.